Listed here is a single T cell receptor beta chain. This sample is drawn from a study of blood T cell repertoires in COVID-19. The wider study: T cells, B-cell-depleted T cells, or PBMCs supplied cDNA or gDNA.

Using immunoSEQ multiplex PCR, the repertoire was profiled, and TCRdb retains in-frame clones only, with some absent. Counted here are roughly 330,000 clones, around nine tenths occurring once; the ten biggest clones make up under 5%. Per germline, CDR1 LNHDA and CDR2 SQIVND (reference sequence). The CDR3 has 13 residues. V shed 6 bases and J 4 bases; nucleotides not matched to a gene: 3. The origin of this receptor is a woman in her 50s with active or convalescent COVID-19. Sample: peripheral blood. V is TRBV19 and J is TRBJ1-2; TRBD1 matches at 9 bases. CDR3 bases: TGTGCCAGTAGGCCGGGACAGGGCTATGGCTACACCTTC. It is translated as CASRPGQGYGYTF.